Shown below are 32 T cell receptor beta chains from a single sample sequenced in a study of CD8 T cells in Susac syndrome. An input of roughly 0.5 to 1 ug of RNA was subjected to reverse transcription using random hexamers. TCRdb called the immunoSEQ multiplex PCR reads again in MiXCR, with one record for every CDR3 protein. The table has 100,000 or so distinct CDR3 sequences, 85% to 95% seen once; the top ten hold 0.3% to 0.35%. Sequenced input: CD4+ T cells from PBMCs. Receptor source: a human donor with Susac syndrome.

This rearrangement joins TRBV30 to TRBJ1-5; 8 positions agree with TRBD1. Unmatched junction bases numbered 3, after V lost 5 bases and J lost 3 bases. The CDR3 consists of 13 residues. Looked up from germline, CDR1 is GTSNPN and CDR2 is SVGIG (reference sequence). For the CDR3, the DNA is TGTGCCTGGGGGGACAGGATCAATCAGCCCCAGCATTTT. Translation gives CAWGDRINQPQHF.

The CDR3 DNA sequence: TGTGCCACCAGTGATAAAACTGGACAGGGGAGAGATACGCAGTATTTT. It yields the protein CATSDKTGQGRDTQYF. V usage is TRBV24-1 and J usage is TRBJ2-3, with 9 bases lining up with TRBD1. With V trimmed by 3 bases and J by 5 bases, 8 bases remained unmatched. This CDR3 is built from 16 residues. The germline gives CDR1 KGHDR, CDR2 SFDVKD.

This sequence joins TRBV10-3 and TRBJ2-3; 7 positions match TRBD1. CDR1 ENHRY and CDR2 SYGVKD come from the germline V gene. V trimming: 6 bases; J trimming: 2 bases; junction bases outside the gene matches: 5. CDR3 length equals 14 residues. CDR3 region: CAISPGQDTDTQYF. The DNA for the CDR3 is TGTGCCATCAGCCCCGGACAGGACACAGATACGCAGTATTTT.

The chain links TRBV7-3 to TRBJ2-5, with TRBD2 as a possible D gene (7 bases). The CDR3 has 15 amino acids. CDR1 and CDR2 from the germline V gene are SGHTA and FQGTGA. Trimming removed 2 bases from V and 2 bases from J, with 12 bases in between. For the CDR3, the DNA is TGTGCCAGCAGCTTAGGGCGGGGGCCTCAAGAGACCCAGTACTTC. This sequence encodes CASSLGRGPQETQYF.

The chain recombines TRBV2 with TRBJ2-7, with TRBD1 identical over 9 bases. The CDR3 is made up of 13 amino acids. The germline CDR1 and CDR2 sequences are SNHLY and FYNNEI. V shed 6 bases and J 5 bases; nucleotides not matched to a gene: 5. CDR3 sequence (DNA): TGTGCCAGCAGCCGGACAGGGGTTAACGAGCAGTACTTC. As protein: CASSRTGVNEQYF. Variable domain in full (rest from reference TRBV2 and TRBJ2-7): EPEVTQTPSHQVTQMGQEVILRCVPISNHLYFYWYRQILGQKVEFLVSFYNNEISEKSEIFDDQFSVERPDGSNFTLKIRSTKLEDSAMYFCASSRTGVNEQYFGPGTRLTVT.

The chain links TRBV11-2 to TRBJ1-1; tentatively, D is TRBD1 (5 bases). CDR1 and CDR2 from the germline V gene are SGHAT and FQNNGV. The ends were cut back, 5 bases at V and 11 bases at J, with 15 bases in the middle. The CDR3 sequence is 12 residues long. This CDR3 reads CASSLIQGGAFF. The CDR3 DNA sequence: TGTGCCAGCAGCCTCATCCAGGGTGGGGCTTTCTTT.

This clonotype was seen a handful of times. The chain joins TRBV7-3 to TRBJ2-3; TRBD2 might be the D (6 bases). The germline V gene has CDR1 SGHTA and CDR2 FQGTGA. The V gene lost 4 bases and the J gene lost 5 bases, with 13 bases spanning the gap. The CDR3 totals 14 residues. The CDR3 protein is CASSSDYGGDTQYF. CDR3 DNA sequence: TGTGCCAGCAGCTCGGACTATGGAGGAGATACGCAGTATTTT. Together with reference TRBV7-3 and TRBJ2-3, the CDR3 gives the full variable domain: GAGVSQTPSNKVTEKGKYVELRCDPISGHTALYWYRQSLGQGPEFLIYFQGTGAADDSGLPNDRFFAVRPEGSVSTLKIQRTERGDSAVYLCASSSDYGGDTQYFGPGTRLTVL.

To note about this clonotype: As the CDR3 is not closed by the conserved phenylalanine or tryptophan, this likely results from a read error. It is unclear where the CDR3 begins or ends on the DNA, so no DNA is shown, and the CDR3 is as TCRdb lists it. V and J are TRBV18 and TRBJ2-4; the table's D call, TRBD1, was not checked against the DNA. Ends included, the CDR3 has 11 residues. Germline CDR1 and CDR2: KGHSH and LQKENI. CDR3 sequence reads: CASSERGPPWV.

The chain carries TRBV27 and TRBJ1-6, with a possible D match to TRBD1 (5 bases). Trimming pared 2 bases from V and 10 bases from J, leaving 18 bases between. Per germline, CDR1 MNHEY and CDR2 SMNVEV (reference sequence). The CDR3 contains 16 residues. CDR3 sequence: CASSLLPSPRGSPLHF. The CDR3 DNA sequence: TGTGCCAGCAGTTTACTTCCATCCCCCCGGGGCTCACCCCTCCACTTT.

Concerning this clonotype itself: One end of the junction varies from germline; a read error may be responsible. V and J are TRBV4-1 and TRBJ2-7; possible D gene TRBD2, 6 bases. Germline values: CDR1 MGHRA, CDR2 YSYEKL. The CDR3 has 13 residues. CDR3 coding DNA: TGCGCCAGCAGCCAAGATGGTGGGACTGCAGCACACTTC. It yields the protein CASSQDGGTAAHF.

The gene calls are TRBV12-3 or TRBV12-4 and TRBJ2-5; tentatively, D is TRBD2 (7 bases). The CDR3 totals 15 residues. The V and J ends lost 5 bases and 2 bases respectively, with 15 bases between them. The CDR3 nucleotides read TGTGCCAGCAGTCCGGGGGGCGCGGAGCAAGAGACCCAGTACTTC. Protein product: CASSPGGAEQETQYF.

The V gene is TRBV5-1, the J gene TRBJ2-7, with a weak D call TRBD1 (5 bases). Germline V CDR1 and CDR2: SGHRS, YFSETQ. Between the trimmed V and J ends, which lost 2 bases and 5 bases, there was a span of 11 bases. The CDR3 consists of 13 residues. The CDR3 here is CASSFGRVNEQYF. CDR3 coding DNA: TGCGCCAGCAGCTTCGGCAGGGTCAACGAGCAGTACTTC.

The chain uses TRBV3-1 and TRBJ2-2, with TRBD2 matching 9 bases. The CDR3 has 15 residues. Unmatched junction bases numbered 6, after V lost 5 bases and J lost 5 bases. The germline CDR1 and CDR2 sequences are LGHDT and YNNKEL (reference sequence). For the CDR3, the DNA is TGTGCCAGCAGCTATACAGCGGGGGGTACCGGGGAGCTGTTTTTT. Protein sequence: CASSYTAGGTGELFF.

The rearrangement uses TRBV20-1 and TRBJ2-5; tentatively, D is TRBD1 (6 bases). Germline V gene sequence: CDR1 DFQATT, CDR2 SNEGSKA (reference sequence). The length of the CDR3 is 13 residues. The V and J ends lost 3 bases and 2 bases respectively, with 10 bases between them. Here the CDR3 reads CSARDRGQETQYF. CDR3 nucleotide sequence: TGCAGTGCTAGGGATAGGGGGCAAGAGACCCAGTACTTC.

The genes are TRBV2 and TRBJ1-6, with no clear D. CDR1 is SNHLY, CDR2 FYNNEI, per germline. The V and J ends lost 7 bases and 6 bases respectively, with 10 bases between them. The length of the CDR3 is 13 residues. The CDR3 DNA sequence: TGTGCCAGCATCGAGATTGTTAATTCACCCCTCCACTTT. It yields the protein CASIEIVNSPLHF.

J is TRBJ1-1 and V is TRBV6-1, with TRBD1 as a possible D gene (6 bases). The CDR3 is 15 amino acids. CDR1 is MNHNS, CDR2 SASEGT, per germline. Trimming removed 1 base from V and 0 bases from J, with 9 bases in between. The CDR3 here is CASSEGDILNTEAFF. Here the CDR3 DNA reads TGTGCCAGCAGTGAAGGGGACATATTGAACACTGAAGCTTTCTTT.

The CDR3 nucleotides are TGTGCCAGCAGTTGGGTCAGATACAATGAGCAGTTCTTC. This translates into CASSWVRYNEQFF. The chain has TRBV6-2 or TRBV6-3 and TRBJ2-1, with D unresolved. V was pared by 4 bases and J by 4 bases, with 8 bases between. There are 13 residues in the CDR3. From germline, CDR1 is MNHEY and CDR2 SVGEGT.

The rearrangement uses TRBV3-1 and TRBJ2-1; perhaps TRBD1 as D (5 bases). The CDR3 extends over 14 amino acids. Germline CDR1 and CDR2: LGHDT and YNNKEL (reference sequence). Trimming took off 0 bases at V and 7 bases at J, with 10 bases between the two ends. Here the CDR3 reads CASSQDWKGNEQFF. In DNA form, the CDR3 reads TGTGCCAGCAGCCAAGATTGGAAGGGGAATGAGCAGTTCTTC.

V and J are TRBV5-1 and TRBJ2-3; TRBD2 might be the D (5 bases). The V and J ends lost 6 bases and 7 bases respectively, with 21 bases between them. The CDR3 has 15 amino acids. Germline CDR1 is SGHRS and CDR2 is YFSETQ. CDR3 sequence (DNA): TGCGCCAGCAAACTAGGACCGGAAGCACAGAATACGCAGTATTTT. Amino acids: CASKLGPEAQNTQYF.

This chain uses TRBV3-1 with TRBJ1-1; possibly TRBD1 for D (5 bases). Germline V gives CDR1 LGHDT, CDR2 YNNKEL (reference sequence). This CDR3 region has 13 residues. Trimming pared 3 bases from V and 4 bases from J, leaving 9 bases between. CDR3 sequence: CASSHGATTEAFF. Here the CDR3 DNA reads TGTGCCAGCAGCCATGGGGCGACCACTGAAGCTTTCTTT.

The rearrangement links TRBV4-1 to TRBJ2-4; the D is unclear. Looked up from germline, CDR1 is MGHRA and CDR2 is YSYEKL. The CDR3 contains 13 residues. Trimming took 4 bases from V and 9 from J, leaving 13 bases between them. The CDR3 DNA reads TGCGCCAGCAGCCGCGACGAGAGTGTCATTCAGTACTTC. This translates into CASSRDESVIQYF.

J is TRBJ2-7 and V is TRBV3-1; D ambiguous. Germline V gives CDR1 LGHDT, CDR2 YNNKEL (reference sequence). The CDR3 consists of 13 residues. V shed 4 bases and J shed 3 bases, with 10 bases lying between them. In DNA, the CDR3 is TGTGCCAGCAGCCGGGGTCGAGACTACGAGCAGTACTTC. It is translated as CASSRGRDYEQYF.

The gene calls are TRBV20-1 and TRBJ2-5; 7 positions match TRBD2. CDR1 is DFQATT, CDR2 SNEGSKA, per germline (reference sequence). V was clipped by 0 bases and J by 7 bases; unmatched bases: 17. The CDR3 is made up of 17 amino acids. The DNA for the CDR3 is TGCAGTGCTAGAGATCCGAGGCGAGCGGGGCAGGGTGGGACCCAGTACTTC. The encoded protein is CSARDPRRAGQGGTQYF.

The V call is TRBV7-8, the J call TRBJ1-6, with no clear D. Germline CDR1 is SGHVS and CDR2 is FQNEAQ. The CDR3 sequence is 15 residues long. V was cut by 1 base and J by 6 bases, with 10 bases left in between. Here the CDR3 DNA reads TGTGCCAGCAGCTTAGTTACCGGGTCTAATTCACCCCTCCACTTT. This codes for CASSLVTGSNSPLHF.

The CDR3 spells CASMDSSTYEQYF. The CDR3 DNA follows: TGCGCCAGCATGGACAGTTCGACCTACGAGCAGTACTTC. The chain recombines TRBV10-2 with TRBJ2-7; D might be TRBD1 (6 bases). The length of the CDR3 is 13 residues. The germline CDR1 and CDR2 sequences are WSHSY and SAAADI. The germline V and J ends were trimmed by 7 bases and 2 bases, with 12 bases remaining between them.

Notes on this clonotype: The junction differs from germline at one of its ends, possibly a read error. The CDR3 nucleotides read TGTGCTAGCAGCCTCGGGACAGGGGGTAACGGGGAGCTGTTTTTT. This sequence encodes CASSLGTGGNGELFF. This chain joins TRBV7-7 and TRBJ2-2; 11 bases agree with TRBD1. Germline loops: CDR1 SSHAT, CDR2 FNYEAQ (reference sequence). This CDR3 is built from 15 residues.

The chain combines TRBV6-5 with TRBJ2-7; TRBD1 aligns across 7 bases. This CDR3 is 14 amino acids long. V lost 10 bases to trimming and J lost 4 bases; unmatched junction nucleotides: 13. Germline V CDR1 and CDR2: MNHEY, SVGAGI. The CDR3 is CATVDPGQRYEQYF. The CDR3 DNA sequence: TGTGCCACAGTCGATCCGGGACAGAGATACGAGCAGTACTTC.

The rearrangement joins TRBV20-1 to TRBJ1-5; TRBD1 agrees at 9 bases. The V gene's germline CDR1 is DFQATT and CDR2 SNEGSKA (reference sequence). V was clipped by 3 bases and J by 6 bases; unmatched bases: 9. The CDR3 covers 15 residues. CDR3 amino acids: CSARGLTGGGQPQHF. CDR3 DNA sequence: TGCAGTGCTAGGGGCCTGACAGGGGGGGGTCAGCCCCAGCATTTT.

The J gene is TRBJ2-2, the V gene TRBV5-1; no reliable D call. Germline loops: CDR1 SGHRS, CDR2 YFSETQ. The CDR3 loop spans 14 amino acids. The V and J ends lost 1 base and 7 bases respectively, with 11 bases between them. The CDR3 protein is CASSLTGEGGELFF. The CDR3 DNA sequence: TGCGCCAGCAGCTTGACTGGGGAAGGCGGGGAGCTGTTTTTT.

V usage is TRBV20-1 and J usage is TRBJ2-1, with D perhaps being TRBD1 or TRBD2 (5 bases each). This CDR3 spans 16 amino acids. In germline, CDR1 is DFQATT, CDR2 SNEGSKA (reference sequence). V lost 3 bases to trimming and J lost 8 bases, with 23 bases between them. CDR3 coding DNA: TGCAGTGCTAGCCCCGTCACTAGTCGGGACGGGGATGAGCAGTTCTTC. Translating it yields CSASPVTSRDGDEQFF.

The chain links TRBV11-2 to TRBJ2-1; unclear D gene. The ends were cut back, 5 bases at V and 12 bases at J, with 11 bases in the middle. Germline-derived CDR1 and CDR2 are SGHAT and FQNNGV. The CDR3 length is 11 residues. In DNA, the CDR3 is TGTGCCAGCAGCCGCAAAGCAGTGCAGTTCTTC. Its protein is CASSRKAVQFF.

The chain combines TRBV15 with TRBJ1-2; possible D gene TRBD1, 5 bases. The germline V and J ends were trimmed by 1 base and 4 bases, with 16 bases remaining between them. Germline CDR1 is LNHNV and CDR2 is YYDKDF (reference sequence). There are 16 residues in the CDR3. CDR3 loop: CATSRGGMRTLYGYTF. CDR3 DNA: TGTGCCACCAGCAGAGGGGGGATGAGGACCCTCTATGGCTACACCTTC.